What follows describes a single T cell receptor beta chain. Its antigen is still unknown. A junction boundary mismatches the germline segment, possibly from a read error. This entry belongs to a study of CD8 T cells in ankylosing spondylitis. Whole-study findings and limits: Clones that were linked to disease were CD8+ and were relatively rare in peripheral blood. Seven to nine highly homologous variants formed a TCR beta motif that appeared characteristic of ankylosing spondylitis blood. Within matched ankylosing spondylitis synovial fluid, disease-linked clones were reportedly significantly enriched.

The CDR3 spans 15 residues. Germline V gene lookup returns CDR1 SEHNR and CDR2 FQNEAQ (reference sequence). In making TCR beta libraries, quantitative 5'-RACE with molecular barcodes was used. TCRdb re-called the 5' RACE reads through MiXCR, storing one row per CDR3 protein. The sample carries some 150,000 distinct CDR3 sequences, 9.5% to 12% recorded once. The sequenced sample was blood, either unsorted or a sorted T cell fraction (not recorded which). The chain joins TRBV7-9 to TRBJ2-5; 7 bases are a match to TRBD1. The sequence derives from a female donor with ankylosing spondylitis or in good health (not recorded which). In nucleotides, the CDR3 is TGTTCCAGCAGCCCCTGGGACAGAAACCAAGAGACCCAGTACTTC. Protein product: CSSSPWDRNQETQYF. Supplemented by reference TRBV7-9 and TRBJ2-5, the full variable domain reads DTGVSQNPRHKITKRGQNVTFRCDPISEHNRLYWYRQTLGQGPEFLTYFQNEAQLEKSRLLSDRFSAERPKGSFSTLEIQRTEQGDSAMYLCSSSPWDRNQETQYFGPGTRLLVL.